The text below deals with one T cell receptor beta chain. Everyone who took part was roughly 18 to 89 years old, and they came from 24 US areas. The CDR3 spans 14 residues. The V end was cut by 5 bases, the J end by 4 bases, with 14 bases between. The V gene's germline CDR1 is SGHTA and CDR2 FQGNSA. The data were obtained in a study of blood T cell repertoires in COVID-19. Study background: The cDNA or gDNA used as material had been derived from T cells, B-cell-depleted T cells, or PBMCs.

Libraries were prepared by immunoSEQ multiplex PCR; TCRdb keeps only in-frame clonotypes and omits some of them. The sample lists a few hundred thousand clones, 80% to 90% occurring once. The sequenced sample was PBMCs or T cells enriched from blood (not recorded which). The receptor was isolated from a woman aged 45 to 65 who had recovered from COVID-19. The chain employs TRBV7-2 and TRBJ2-5; D is possibly TRBD1 (5 bases). Here the CDR3 reads CASSRSVGRETQYF. The CDR3 DNA sequence: TGTGCCAGCAGCCGCTCAGTGGGGCGAGAGACCCAGTACTTC.